The 30 T cell receptor beta chains below come from one sample, sequenced in a study of T-cell reconstitution after alpha-beta-depleted transplantation in children. This sample's TCRbeta library carried unique molecular identifier barcodes. TCRdb used MiXCR to reprocess the PCR reads, holding one entry per CDR3 protein. The table includes hundreds of thousands of distinct CDR3 sequences, approximately 13% detected once. This material consisted of PBMCs, mostly from graft donor cells, taken 360 days after TCRalphabeta/CD19-depleted stem cell transplant. These receptors all come from a male patient aged 10 to 17 who had a stem cell transplant for acute myeloid leukemia, so the T cells may come from the graft donor.

This clonotype has only a few counts. This sequence joins TRBV28 and TRBJ2-7, with 11 bases lining up with TRBD2. The CDR3 contains 18 residues. The germline V gene encodes CDR1 MDHEN and CDR2 SYDVKM. Trimming took 4 bases from V and 4 from J; bases not matched to a gene: 15. CDR3 sequence (DNA): TGTGCCAGCAGTTCAAGCCCGCTAGCGGGAGGCCACCTTTACGAGCAGTACTTC. This gives the protein CASSSSPLAGGHLYEQYF.

The chain couples TRBV4-3 to TRBJ1-1, with TRBD1 matching over 9 bases. With 0 bases clipped from V and 2 bases from J, the junction kept 4 bases outside the gene matches. The CDR3 runs 16 residues. The V gene's germline CDR1 is LGHNA and CDR2 YSLEER. The CDR3 nucleotides are TGCGCCAGCAGCCAAGATTGGACAGGGGACAACACTGAAGCTTTCTTT. Its protein product is CASSQDWTGDNTEAFF.

This clonotype was picked up a small number of times. The V and J genes are TRBV20-1 and TRBJ2-2, with 12 bases that match TRBD2. The CDR3 contains 15 residues. Germline CDR1 DFQATT, CDR2 SNEGSKA (reference sequence). V lost 6 bases, J lost 6 bases, and 8 bases stayed unmatched. In nucleotides, the CDR3 is TGCAGTGCAACCGGACTAGCGGGATCCCCCGGGGAGCTGTTTTTT. It yields the protein CSATGLAGSPGELFF.

This clonotype has a count of ten or more. This chain's CDR3 is CASTRDGQGDNNEQFF. The CDR3 DNA reads TGCGCCAGCACCCGGGACGGGCAGGGAGATAACAATGAGCAGTTCTTC. The chain is built from TRBV5-1 and TRBJ2-1; TRBD1 or TRBD2 may be the D gene (5 bases each). With 6 bases removed from V and 5 bases from J, the gap between germline ends came to 21 bases. This CDR3 has 16 amino acids. Germline lookup yields CDR1 SGHRS and CDR2 YFSETQ.

In this sample, this clonotype turned up a few times. The chain uses TRBV28 and TRBJ1-2; D remains unclear. The CDR3 is 14 amino acids. Between the trimmed V and J ends, which lost 1 base and 5 bases, there was a span of 11 bases. Germline lookup yields CDR1 MDHEN and CDR2 SYDVKM. The DNA for the CDR3 is TGTGCCAGCAGTTTATCCTCTGGGAATTATGGCTACACCTTC. It encodes CASSLSSGNYGYTF.

In this sample, this clonotype turned up a few times. The chain carries TRBV20-1 and TRBJ2-7, with a tentative D call TRBD2 (6 bases). The length of the CDR3 is 14 residues. Trimming took off 5 bases at V and 5 bases at J, with 19 bases between the two ends. Germline lookup yields CDR1 DFQATT and CDR2 SNEGSKA (reference sequence). CDR3 in amino acids: CSAVRDSAEDEQYF. The CDR3, as DNA: TGCAGTGCTGTGCGGGACTCCGCGGAGGACGAGCAGTACTTC.

In its sample, this clonotype was seen many times. The chain carries TRBV28 and TRBJ2-5; D not certain. CDR3 length equals 14 residues. With 3 bases removed from V and 4 bases from J, the gap between germline ends came to 12 bases. Germline V gene sequence: CDR1 MDHEN, CDR2 SYDVKM. CDR3: CASSFEYTGETQYF. The CDR3 bases are TGTGCCAGCAGTTTTGAGTATACGGGAGAGACCCAGTACTTC.

In this sample, this clonotype turned up a few times. V usage is TRBV4-3 and J usage is TRBJ2-7; 9 bases agree with TRBD1. Trimming removed 3 bases from V and 7 bases from J; junction bases left unmatched: 10. This CDR3 comprises 15 residues. Per the germline V gene, CDR1 is LGHNA and CDR2 is YSLEER. CDR3 DNA sequence: TGCGCCAGCAGCCATCAACCGGGACAGGGTCTAGAGCAGTACTTC. Residues: CASSHQPGQGLEQYF.

V usage is TRBV15 and J usage is TRBJ2-5; 7 bases align to TRBD2. The CDR3 runs 15 residues. Trimming took 5 bases from V and 2 from J; bases not matched to a gene: 8. Germline values: CDR1 LNHNV, CDR2 YYDKDF (reference sequence). Here the CDR3 DNA reads TGTGCCACCAGCCCCCCCGGGGGGAGGCAAGAGACCCAGTACTTC. This translates into CATSPPGGRQETQYF.

This clonotype was counted only a few times. CDR3 protein: CASSLLGTNRGYTF. CDR3 nucleotides: TGTGCCAGCAGCTTACTTGGTACGAACAGGGGCTACACCTTC. The gene calls are TRBV11-2 and TRBJ1-2; perhaps TRBD1 as D (5 bases). Germline CDR1 SGHAT, CDR2 FQNNGV. This CDR3 has 14 residues. Deletions cut 2 bases from V and 8 bases from J, with 15 bases between.

This clonotype was seen a few times. The chain recombines TRBV12-3 or TRBV12-4 with TRBJ2-3, with D maybe TRBD2 (6 bases). CDR3 length: 15 amino acids. The ends were cut back, 3 bases at V and 4 bases at J, with 14 bases in the middle. The CDR3 loop reads CASSLSGAPPDTQYF. The CDR3 region has the DNA TGTGCCAGCAGTTTGTCGGGAGCTCCTCCAGATACGCAGTATTTT.

This CDR3 is CASLQGAGEGQFF. CDR3 in DNA: TGTGCCAGTCTACAGGGGGCAGGGGAGGGGCAGTTCTTC. The genes are TRBV12-3 or TRBV12-4 and TRBJ2-1, with 9 nucleotides matching TRBD1. The length of the CDR3 is 13 residues. Unmatched junction bases numbered 12, after V lost 9 bases and J lost 12 bases.

A note on this clonotype: Because the CDR3 is missing its conserved closing phenylalanine or tryptophan, this is likely a read error. This chain connects TRBV11-1 to TRBJ2-7, with D unclear. The V end was cut by 6 bases, the J end by 2 bases, with 14 bases between. Germline V gene data show CDR1 as SGHAT and CDR2 as FQDESV (reference sequence). The CDR3 runs 14 residues. The CDR3 sequence: CASRAPGPTYEQYY. In DNA, the CDR3 is TGTGCCAGCAGAGCCCCGGGCCCGACCTACGAGCAGTACTAC.

This clonotype was counted between two and nine times. The chain is built from TRBV6-5 and TRBJ1-1; D may be TRBD1 (6 bases). The CDR3 runs 15 residues. The germline V gene encodes CDR1 MNHEY and CDR2 SVGAGI. The V end was cut by 4 bases, the J end by 0 bases, with 12 bases between. CDR3 DNA: TGTGCCAGCAGTTTCGGACAGACCCTGAACACTGAAGCTTTCTTT. It codes for CASSFGQTLNTEAFF.

V usage is TRBV15 and J usage is TRBJ1-4; TRBD1 is a possible D gene (6 bases). CDR1 LNHNV and CDR2 YYDKDF come from the germline V gene (reference sequence). CDR3 length: 14 amino acids. Between the trimmed V and J ends, which lost 6 bases and 8 bases, there was a span of 16 bases. The DNA of the CDR3 is TGTGCCACCAGTTGGGCGGGGGCCCGAGAAAAACTGTTTTTT. The encoded protein is CATSWAGAREKLFF. Complete variable domain (other parts from reference TRBV15 and TRBJ1-4): DAMVIQNPRYQVTQFGKPVTLSCSQTLNHNVMYWYQQKSSQAPKLLFHYYDKDFNNEADTPDNFQSRRPNTSFCFLDIRSPGLGDTAMYLCATSWAGAREKLFFGSGTQLSVL.

This clonotype was observed many times. The rearrangement uses TRBV13 and TRBJ2-1; 7 nucleotides align to TRBD2. J lost 10 bases, V lost 4 bases, and 10 bases had no gene match. This CDR3 contains 14 residues. Looked up from germline, CDR1 is PRHDT and CDR2 is FYEKMQ (reference sequence). CDR3 residues: CASSSDLGGLEQFF. The CDR3 coding sequence is TGTGCCAGCAGCTCCGACCTGGGGGGGTTGGAGCAGTTCTTC. The full variable domain, completed using reference TRBV13 and TRBJ2-1, is AAGVIQSPRHLIKEKRETATLKCYPIPRHDTVYWYQQGPGQDPQFLISFYEKMQSDKGSIPDRFSAQQFSDYHSELNMSSLELGDSALYFCASSSDLGGLEQFFGPGTRLTVL.

This chain links TRBV19 with TRBJ2-1; either TRBD1 or TRBD2 may fit D (5 bases each). Germline CDR1 LNHDA, CDR2 SQIVND (reference sequence). This CDR3 spans 15 amino acids. The germline V and J ends were trimmed by 1 base and 4 bases, with 11 bases remaining between them. The CDR3 protein is CASSIGWDQYNEQFF. The CDR3 nucleotides read TGTGCCAGTAGTATAGGGTGGGACCAGTACAATGAGCAGTTCTTC.

This clonotype occurred a few times. This rearrangement joins TRBV4-3 to TRBJ2-3; either TRBD1 or TRBD2 may supply D (5 bases each). V dropped 1 base and J dropped 0 bases, with 5 bases sitting between them. CDR3 length: 14 amino acids. CDR1 LGHNA and CDR2 YSLEER come from the germline V gene. The CDR3 DNA follows: TGCGCCAGCAGCCAAGGGGACAGCACAGATACGCAGTATTTT. Its protein is CASSQGDSTDTQYF.

This clonotype was found a few times. The V and J genes are TRBV7-2 and TRBJ2-7, with 12 bases lining up with TRBD2. Germline V gene lookup returns CDR1 SGHTA and CDR2 FQGNSA. The CDR3 has 15 residues. J was trimmed by 5 bases and V by 5 bases; bases with no gene match: 7. DNA of the CDR3: TGTGCCAGCAGCCTACACCGGACTAGCGGGAACGAGCAGTACTTC. Translating it yields CASSLHRTSGNEQYF.

This rearrangement joins TRBV20-1 to TRBJ1-5; 8 nucleotides align to TRBD1. CDR3 length equals 15 residues. CDR1 is DFQATT, CDR2 SNEGSKA, per germline (reference sequence). Unmatched junction bases numbered 8, after V lost 1 base and J lost 6 bases. CDR3 protein: CSARGPGGAGQPQHF. Written as DNA, the CDR3 is TGCAGTGCTAGAGGCCCAGGGGGCGCGGGTCAGCCCCAGCATTTT.

This clonotype appeared a few times. V gene TRBV20-1 combines with J gene TRBJ2-3, with D uncertain. The germline V and J ends were trimmed by 6 bases and 1 base, with 17 bases remaining between them. CDR3 length equals 15 residues. From germline, CDR1 is DFQATT and CDR2 SNEGSKA (reference sequence). Here the CDR3 reads CSAPRRLTGTDTQYF. The DNA of the CDR3 is TGCAGTGCCCCACGAAGACTTACGGGCACAGATACGCAGTATTTT.

This clonotype was observed many times. This chain connects TRBV28 to TRBJ2-7; D gene uncertain. The length of the CDR3 is 11 residues. The germline gives CDR1 MDHEN, CDR2 SYDVKM. V was clipped by 3 bases and J by 5 bases, with 5 bases between them. The chain's CDR3 is CASSFGDEQYF. The CDR3 DNA reads as TGTGCCAGCAGTTTTGGAGACGAGCAGTACTTC.

This clonotype was detected only a few times. DNA of the CDR3: TGCAGTGTCTCCTTCGGGATCCCCAATCAGCCCCAGCATTTT. Translating it yields CSVSFGIPNQPQHF. The chain combines TRBV20-1 with TRBJ1-5; D is unclear. Germline V gene data show CDR1 as DFQATT and CDR2 as SNEGSKA (reference sequence). The CDR3 is made up of 14 amino acids. Trimming took off 7 bases at V and 3 bases at J, with 16 bases between the two ends.

This clonotype was counted a few times. The chain recombines TRBV28 with TRBJ1-5; D possibly corresponds to TRBD1 (6 bases). Deletions cut 6 bases from V and 5 bases from J, with 20 bases between. Germline CDR1 MDHEN, CDR2 SYDVKM. CDR3 length: 16 residues. The DNA for the CDR3 is TGTGCCAGCAGATCAAGGACAGTAAGGTATCATCAGCCCCAGCATTTT. Residues: CASRSRTVRYHQPQHF. Complete variable domain (other parts from reference TRBV28 and TRBJ1-5): DVKVTQSSRYLVKRTGEKVFLECVQDMDHENMFWYRQDPGLGLRLIYFSYDVKMKEKGDIPEGYSVSREKKERFSLILESASTNQTSMYLCASRSRTVRYHQPQHFGDGTRLSIL.

The sample holds many counts of this clonotype. V is TRBV6-1 and J is TRBJ2-7; 9 bases agree with TRBD1. Looked up from germline, CDR1 is MNHNS and CDR2 is SASEGT. Germline trimming cut 5 bases from V and 2 bases from J; bases unmatched to any gene: 7. This CDR3 has 15 amino acids. For the CDR3, the DNA is TGTGCCAGCAGTCCCGGGACAGGGAATACCTACGAGCAGTACTTC. Translation gives CASSPGTGNTYEQYF.

The V gene is TRBV5-1, the J gene TRBJ2-5; D remains unclear. CDR3 size: 16 residues. From germline, CDR1 is SGHRS and CDR2 YFSETQ. Trimming removed 0 bases at V and 0 bases at J, with 12 bases between. The CDR3 sequence: CASSLGLGNYQETQYF. The CDR3 coding sequence is TGCGCCAGCAGCTTGGGACTCGGTAACTACCAAGAGACCCAGTACTTC.

This sequence joins TRBV18 and TRBJ2-1; maybe TRBD2 (6 bases). Trimming shortened V by 2 bases and J by 3 bases, and 11 bases separated the two germline ends. Germline V gene data show CDR1 as KGHSH and CDR2 as LQKENI. This CDR3 comprises 15 residues. CDR3 residues: CASSPFRLGYNEQFF. CDR3 DNA: TGTGCCAGCTCACCATTTAGACTAGGCTACAATGAGCAGTTCTTC.

This clonotype was detected only a few times. The rearrangement links TRBV29-1 to TRBJ2-7; TRBD1 aligns across 7 bases. Per germline, CDR1 SQVTM and CDR2 ANQGSEA. J gave up 3 bases and V 5 bases, and 10 bases lay outside the gene matches. CDR3 size: 14 residues. DNA of the CDR3: TGCAGCGTTATACAGAACAGGGGTGTCTACGAGCAGTACTTC. It translates to CSVIQNRGVYEQYF.

This clonotype showed up just a few times. The chain carries TRBV12-3 or TRBV12-4 and TRBJ2-5; D call uncertain. CDR3 length equals 12 residues. The germline V and J ends were trimmed by 3 bases and 3 bases, with 5 bases remaining between them. The CDR3, as DNA: TGTGCCAGCAGTTTCTTCGAAGAGACCCAGTACTTC. It yields the protein CASSFFEETQYF.

The chain employs TRBV18 and TRBJ2-3; 7 positions agree with TRBD2. The CDR3 extends over 17 amino acids. Germline CDR1 and CDR2: KGHSH and LQKENI. The trim removed 1 base at V and 1 base at J, leaving 8 bases unmatched. The CDR3 DNA sequence: TGTGCCAGCTCACCACTGGCGGCTAGCGGACGCACAGATACGCAGTATTTT. This gives the protein CASSPLAASGRTDTQYF.